This T cell receptor beta chain was identified during a study of T cell responses to AZD1222 COVID-19 vaccine (dated by TCRdb to the early 2020s). Broadly, across the study: TCR sequencing was performed for about 240 trial participants, of whom 200 to 210 were given two doses of AZD1222 and approximately 25 were given two doses of MenACWY control vaccine. Enrollment into the trials was organized by age into subgroups of 18-55, 56-69 and 70-plus years, and those subgroups contained about 160, 30 and 59 TCR-sequenced participants, respectively. Study-wide conclusions, independent of this receptor: Participants were mostly white British, with more females than males. The authors suggested clonal diversity may have been underestimated. No day 14 peak-response samples were available, so repertoires were characterized only after the peak T cell response. Conclusions about previously exposed vaccinees were limited because only 6 or 7 AZD1222 recipients were SARS-CoV-2 seropositive at baseline. The whole spike protein was spanned by vaccine-associated CD4 TCRs, and dominant responses were seen in regions 160-218 and 743-854. A significant rise in spike-specific TCR breadth and depth was observed after two AZD1222 doses relative to day 0 and relative to MenACWY recipients. Reportedly, almost half of the unique spike-specific TCRs recognized epitopes lying outside the regions that are mutated in the B.1.351 and B.1.1.7 variants. The 56-69-year group was small, and its depth increase did not reach significance, likely because of low power.

What the time point label conveys for this sample: about 28 days (+/-7) after the second vaccine dose. AZD1222 recipients given second doses at about 4 weeks or at about 12 weeks were pooled, since spike-specific TCR depth and breadth were not found to differ between the two schedules. Vaccinee samples came from UK trials COV001 and COV002, including a single-blind randomized controlled phase 2/3 trial of AZD1222 (ChAdOx1 nCoV-19) in healthy adults. For TCRbeta chain sequencing, PBMC samples from trial participants were taken at day 0 and at day 28 after the second dose. The CDR3 regions of human TCRbeta chains were analyzed by immunosequencing. In the paper's pipeline: Repertoire TCRs were matched against a reference library of SARS-CoV-2-specific TCRs generated with the MIRA antigen-specificity platform. Breadth meant the fraction of unique TCRs that were SARS-CoV-2-associated, whereas depth meant the fraction of total T cells that were SARS-CoV-2-associated. Each spike-specific TCR was assigned to its reactive spike region and to a CD4 or CD8 class using the MIRA data. Log10-transformed breadth and depth values were compared by one-way ANOVA with Sidak's multiple comparisons tests. The clones in this table, taken by TCRdb from immuneACCESS, are in-frame only. Not every clone is retained; where verified, under half of the shortfall comes from an unresolved V gene, and the cause of the rest is unknown. That table supplies the V and J calls and clone size; D and trimming were determined from the DNA. The sample yields under 85,000 clones; approximately 90% were counted once. The top ten clones comprise more than 2.5% of the sample.

To note about this clone: Its antigen has not been determined. No quality values exist for individual bases; no much larger clone is one base distant.

Sequencing was performed on peripheral blood, taken 28 days after the second AZD1222 dose. The TCR sequence derives from an adult who received the AZD1222 COVID-19 vaccine.

The nucleotides read TGTGCCAGCAGCTTAGGTCAGGGCTTTGGGTATGGCTACACCTTC. It encodes CASSLGQGFGYGYTF. The V and J segments used are TRBV11-3 and TRBJ1-2, with TRBD1 as a weak D call on 5 bases. The germline V gene yields SGHNT for CDR1 and YENEEA for CDR2. Trimming costs V 1 base and J 5 bases, and their ends lie 14 bases apart. The cysteine opens and the phenylalanine closes a CDR3 of 15 amino acids. Kept here is only the CDR3 DNA, which spans 45 bases and is read in frame from base 1.